This T cell receptor beta chain was documented in a study of immune evolution from preneoplasia to lung adenocarcinoma. Method: immunoSEQ multiplex PCR; TCRdb's copy keeps in-frame clones and lacks some. The sample includes some 4,000 clones, roughly 81% of them seen just once. The source material was FFPE adjacent normal lung tissue. The clonotype comes from a person aged 70 to 80 with lung adenocarcinoma.

The CDR3 sequence is CASRPSDTYEQYF. In nucleotides, the CDR3 is TGTGCCAGTAGACCTAGCGACACCTACGAGCAGTACTTC. The rearrangement links TRBV19 to TRBJ2-7, with D maybe TRBD2 (6 bases). Germline loops: CDR1 LNHDA, CDR2 SQIVND (reference sequence). Trimming stripped 6 bases from V and 2 bases from J, with 11 bases between. The CDR3 has 13 amino acids.